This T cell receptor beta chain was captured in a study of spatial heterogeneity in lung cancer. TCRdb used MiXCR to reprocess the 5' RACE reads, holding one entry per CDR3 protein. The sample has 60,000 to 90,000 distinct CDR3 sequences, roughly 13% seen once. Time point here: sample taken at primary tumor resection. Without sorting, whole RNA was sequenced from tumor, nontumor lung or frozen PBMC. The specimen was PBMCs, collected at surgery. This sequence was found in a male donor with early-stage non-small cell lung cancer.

The CDR3 DNA follows: TGTGCCACTAGGGGTCTTTCCGGCGAGCAGTACTTC. It is translated as CATRGLSGEQYF. The rearrangement uses TRBV12-3 or TRBV12-4 and TRBJ2-7; D possibly corresponds to TRBD1 (5 bases). The length of the CDR3 is 12 residues. V was trimmed by 10 bases and J by 6 bases, leaving 16 bases between them.